This TCR beta chain was observed in a study of T cells in Graves' hyperthyroidism and ophthalmopathy. In germline, CDR1 is KGHSH, CDR2 LQKENI. CDR3 length: 13 amino acids. V was clipped by 4 bases and J by 7 bases, with 11 bases between them. Amplification targeted TCR beta CDR3 regions from RNA transcripts. In the first-round RT-PCR of the TCR CDR3, the HTBI primer set was used. Each CDR3 protein is one row after TCRdb ran MiXCR on the multiplex PCR reads. Among about 570,000 distinct CDR3 sequences listed, 11% to 15% were seen once. Newly diagnosed hyperthyroidism, duration under 2 months, in patients aged 18 to 65. This clonotype was seen at least ten times.

This clonotype originated in a woman in her 40s with Graves' hyperthyroidism. The sample taken for sequencing was blood. This chain joins TRBV18 and TRBJ2-1; possibly TRBD2 for D (6 bases). CDR3 residues: CASSLRLGNEQFF. The CDR3 DNA reads TGTGCCAGCTCACTTAGACTAGGAAATGAGCAGTTCTTC.